These T cell receptor beta chains were read from a single sample in a study of cytomegalovirus exposure and HLA in healthy donors. Sequencing was performed with immunoSEQ multiplex PCR; in TCRdb, only in-frame clones are kept and a portion is missing. This sample yields 95,000 to 150,000 clones, of which about 80% are seen a single time; roughly 2.5% belongs to the top ten. Sequenced: PBMCs. All receptors come from a woman in her 40s in good health and CMV-seropositive. Each CDR3 is given with its conserved first and last residue. D genes are given only for firm matches. Rows may omit the clone size; those that give it use once, few, many or a size class.

>TRBJ1-2|TRBV27|NA|NA
CASSFVSGGGGYTF
TGTGCCAGCAGTTTCGTCTCTGGGGGCGGTGGCTACACCTTC
>TRBJ2-7|TRBV7-6|NA|NA
CASSLDQGSYEQYF
TGTGCCAGCAGCTTAGACCAGGGCTCCTACGAGCAGTACTTC
>TRBJ1-5|TRBV6-6|NA|NA
CASSYYNSNQPQHF
TGTGCCAGCAGTTACTATAATAGCAATCAGCCCCAGCATTTT
>TRBJ1-1|TRBV5-1|NA|NA
CASSLVGVPEAFF
TGCGCCAGCAGCTTGGTCGGGGTCCCTGAAGCTTTCTTT
>TRBJ2-5|TRBV10-3|TRBD2|NA
CAISGTSGGVQETQYF
TGTGCCATCAGCGGTACTAGCGGGGGGGTCCAAGAGACCCAGTACTTC
>TRBJ1-6|TRBV5-6|NA|NA
CASSAIAAGNSPLHF
TGTGCCAGCAGCGCTATAGCGGCAGGGAATTCACCCCTCCACTTT
>TRBJ1-5|TRBV5-1|TRBD1|few
CASSPGQGPYQPQHF
TGCGCCAGCAGCCCGGGACAGGGGCCCTATCAGCCCCAGCATTTT
>TRBJ2-7|TRBV6-1|TRBD1|NA
CASSESAGGSNEQYF
TGTGCCAGCAGTGAATCGGCAGGGGGAAGCAACGAGCAGTACTTC
>TRBJ2-5|TRBV9|NA|few
CASSVAELASETQYF
TGTGCCAGCAGCGTAGCGGAACTAGCTAGCGAGACCCAGTACTTC
>TRBJ2-5|TRBV5-4|TRBD2|NA
CASSLRETSGGQETQYF
TGTGCCAGCAGCTTGAGGGAGACTAGCGGGGGGCAAGAGACCCAGTACTTC
>TRBJ1-1|TRBV13|NA|NA
CASSPRGTGGEIGAFF
TGTGCCAGCAGCCCCCGGGGCACAGGCGGGGAGATAGGAGCTTTCTTT
>TRBJ1-2|TRBV12-5|TRBD1|few
CASGLVGTELYGYTF
TGTGCTAGTGGTTTGGTCGGGACAGAGCTATATGGCTACACCTTC
>TRBJ1-4|TRBV19|NA|once
CASSSQGRLEKLFF
TGTGCCAGTAGTTCCCAGGGGAGACTTGAAAAACTGTTTTTT
>TRBJ2-7|TRBV6-5|TRBD1|NA
CASSYSTGTGDREQYF
TGTGCCAGCAGTTACTCCACCGGGACAGGAGATCGCGAGCAGTACTTC
>TRBJ2-1|TRBV5-4|TRBD2|NA
CASSYGLAGHYNEQFF
TGTGCCAGCAGCTACGGACTAGCGGGGCACTACAATGAGCAGTTCTTC
>TRBJ1-2|TRBV2|NA|NA
CASSLRGADGYTF
TGTGCCAGCAGTCTCCGTGGGGCGGATGGCTACACCTTC
>TRBJ2-1|TRBV7-9|TRBD2|NA
CASSLANGGSYNEQFF
TGTGCCAGCAGCTTAGCGAACGGCGGGAGCTACAATGAGCAGTTCTTC
>TRBJ2-3|TRBV19|TRBD1|NA
CASSIQGTVTDTQYF
TGTGCCAGTAGTATACAGGGGACAGTCACAGATACGCAGTATTTT
>TRBJ2-2|TRBV6-1|TRBD2|few
CASSENSGGANTGELFF
TGTGCCAGCAGCGAAAATAGCGGGGGGGCGAACACCGGGGAGCTGTTTTTT
>TRBJ2-7|TRBV15|TRBD1|NA
CATSRTSRTGVAQYF
TGTGCCACCAGCAGGACCTCCCGGACAGGGGTTGCGCAGTACTTC
>TRBJ2-3|TRBV2|TRBD1|few
CASGTGATLTDTQYF
TGTGCCAGCGGGACAGGGGCGACCCTCACAGATACGCAGTATTTT
>TRBJ2-7|TRBV6-5|NA|NA
CASSNQGRQYF
TGTGCCAGCTCGAATCAGGGAAGGCAGTACTTC
>TRBJ1-5|TRBV6-1|NA|NA
CASRDGAQHF
TGTGCCAGCAGGGACGGGGCCCAGCATTTT
>TRBJ2-7|TRBV7-8|NA|NA
CASSLFREGYEQYF
TGTGCCAGCAGTCTTTTCAGGGAAGGCTACGAGCAGTACTTC
>TRBJ2-3|TRBV7-2|NA|once
CASSLNYYTQYF
TGTGCCAGCAGCTTAAATTACTATACGCAGTATTTT
>TRBJ2-1|TRBV5-1|NA|few
CASMVQGGYNEQFF
TGCGCCAGCATGGTTCAGGGGGGATACAATGAGCAGTTCTTC
>TRBJ2-2|TRBV7-8|TRBD1|NA
CASSPGQGGVGGELFF
TGTGCCAGCAGCCCGGGACAGGGGGGGGTTGGCGGGGAGCTGTTTTTT
>TRBJ2-5|TRBV2|NA|NA
CASSDWGLQETQYF
TGTGCCAGCAGTGATTGGGGCCTCCAAGAGACCCAGTACTTC
>TRBJ2-7|TRBV4-3|TRBD2|NA
CASSQDLSGRAVGISYEQYF
TGCGCCAGCAGCCAAGATTTGAGCGGGAGGGCCGTTGGAATCTCCTACGAGCAGTACTTC